This record covers a single T cell receptor beta chain. CDR3 length: 16 residues. V dropped 6 bases and J dropped 0 bases, with 18 bases sitting between them. The germline V gene encodes CDR1 SQVTM and CDR2 ANQGSEA. This sample was taken from a study of early T cells in non-severe SARS-CoV-2 infection. As for the study in general: Sequenced material consisted of bulk RNA (from unsorted whole blood), and chains were unpaired.

Via MiXCR, TCRdb re-called the 5' RACE reads, giving one row per CDR3 protein. The sample includes tens of thousands of distinct CDR3 sequences, over 9.5% of them seen just once. The sample comprised whole blood. The chain links TRBV29-1 to TRBJ2-1; D is uncertain. The receptor comes from an adult who was a healthcare worker with PCR-confirmed SARS-CoV-2 infection or an uninfected control (not recorded which). CDR3 amino acids: CSVTADSQVSYNEQFF. The CDR3 DNA follows: TGCAGCGTCACAGCTGACTCCCAGGTCTCCTACAATGAGCAGTTCTTC.